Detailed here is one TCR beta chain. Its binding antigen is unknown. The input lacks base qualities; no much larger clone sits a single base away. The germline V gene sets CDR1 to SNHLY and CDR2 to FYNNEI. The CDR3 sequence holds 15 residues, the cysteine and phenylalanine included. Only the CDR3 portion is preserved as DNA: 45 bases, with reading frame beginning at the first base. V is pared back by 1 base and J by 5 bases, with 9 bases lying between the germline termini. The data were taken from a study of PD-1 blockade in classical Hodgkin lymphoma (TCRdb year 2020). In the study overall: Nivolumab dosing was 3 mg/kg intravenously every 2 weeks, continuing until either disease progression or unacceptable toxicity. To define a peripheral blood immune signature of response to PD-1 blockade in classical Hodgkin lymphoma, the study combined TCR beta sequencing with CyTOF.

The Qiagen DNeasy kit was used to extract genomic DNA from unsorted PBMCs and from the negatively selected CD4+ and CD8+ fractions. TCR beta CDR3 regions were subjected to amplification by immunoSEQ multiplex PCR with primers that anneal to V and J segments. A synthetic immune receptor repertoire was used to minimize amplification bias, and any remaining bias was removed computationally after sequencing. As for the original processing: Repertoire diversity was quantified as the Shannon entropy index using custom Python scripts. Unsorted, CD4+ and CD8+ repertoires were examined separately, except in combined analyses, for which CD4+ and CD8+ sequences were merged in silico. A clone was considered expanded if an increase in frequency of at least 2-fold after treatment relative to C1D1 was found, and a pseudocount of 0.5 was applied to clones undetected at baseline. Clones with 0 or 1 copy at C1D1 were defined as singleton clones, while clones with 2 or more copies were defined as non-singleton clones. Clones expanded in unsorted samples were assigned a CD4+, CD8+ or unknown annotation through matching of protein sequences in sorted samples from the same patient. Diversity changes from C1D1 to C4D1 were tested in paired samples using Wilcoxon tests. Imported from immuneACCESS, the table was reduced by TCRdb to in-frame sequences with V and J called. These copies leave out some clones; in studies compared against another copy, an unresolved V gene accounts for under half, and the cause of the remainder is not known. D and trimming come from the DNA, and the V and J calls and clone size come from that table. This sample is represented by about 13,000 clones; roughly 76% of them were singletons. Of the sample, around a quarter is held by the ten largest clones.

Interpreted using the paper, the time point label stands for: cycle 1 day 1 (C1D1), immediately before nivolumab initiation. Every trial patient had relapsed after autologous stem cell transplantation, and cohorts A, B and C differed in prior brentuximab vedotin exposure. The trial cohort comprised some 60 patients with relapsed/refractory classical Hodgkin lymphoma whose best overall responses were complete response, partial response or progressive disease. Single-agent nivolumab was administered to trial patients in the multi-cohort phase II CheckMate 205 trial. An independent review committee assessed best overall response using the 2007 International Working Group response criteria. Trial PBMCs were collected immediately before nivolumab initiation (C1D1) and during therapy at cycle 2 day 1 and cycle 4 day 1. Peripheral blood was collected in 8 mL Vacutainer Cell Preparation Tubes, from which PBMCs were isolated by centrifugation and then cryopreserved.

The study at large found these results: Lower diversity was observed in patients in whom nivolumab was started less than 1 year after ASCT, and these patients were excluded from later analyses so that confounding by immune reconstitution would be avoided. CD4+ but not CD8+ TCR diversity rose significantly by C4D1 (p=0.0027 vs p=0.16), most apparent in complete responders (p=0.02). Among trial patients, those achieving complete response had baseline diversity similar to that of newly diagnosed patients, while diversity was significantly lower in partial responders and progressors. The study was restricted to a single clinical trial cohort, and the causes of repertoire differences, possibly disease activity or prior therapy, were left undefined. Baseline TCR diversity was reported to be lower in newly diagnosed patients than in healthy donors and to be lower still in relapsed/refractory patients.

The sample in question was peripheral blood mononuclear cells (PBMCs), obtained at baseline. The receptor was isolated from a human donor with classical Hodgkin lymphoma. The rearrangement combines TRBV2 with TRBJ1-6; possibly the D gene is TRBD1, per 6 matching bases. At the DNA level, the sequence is TGTGCCAGCAGTGAAGGGGCAGGGGATAATTCACCCCTCCACTTT. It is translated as CASSEGAGDNSPLHF.